Its frequency marks the clone carrying this T cell receptor (beta chain) as medium-sized. Its target is not known. A 5'RACE template switching approach incorporating UMIs was used to make TCR beta cDNA. TCRdb re-called the 5' RACE reads, yielding one record per CDR3 amino acid sequence without DNA. Here the sample table reports 1,000 to 1,500 distinct CDR3 sequences. This CDR3 has 15 residues. Looked up from germline, CDR1 is MGHRA and CDR2 is YSYEKL. This sample stems from a study of T cells expressing NK-cell markers. Whole-study context: Beta-chain profiling covered CD3+CD56+NKG2C+, CD3+CD56+NKG2C- and CD3+CD56-NKG2C+ sorted subsets.

General study points: These clonotypes, the leaders elsewhere, also led the CD3+CD56-NKG2C+ fraction in a handful of donors.

Sample: blood T cells: a sorted CD56 or NKG2C T cell subset, CD4+ or CD8+ T cells, or bulk PBMC T cells (not recorded which). The sequence came from a woman aged 18-35 years in good health. The chain uses TRBV4-1 and TRBJ2-1; TCRdb's assignment of TRBD1 cannot be checked, as there is no DNA. The CDR3: CASSPPGGIYNEQFF.